What follows describes a single T cell receptor beta chain. The antigen remains unidentified. Via MiXCR, TCRdb re-called the 5' RACE reads, giving one row per CDR3 protein. The repertoire includes 200,000 to 250,000 distinct CDR3 sequences, about a quarter of them detected once, and roughly 6.7% sits in the top ten. The data stem from a study of CD8 T cells in ankylosing spondylitis. Study-level findings and limits: One TCR beta motif, made up of roughly eight highly homologous variants, appeared characteristic of ankylosing spondylitis blood.

Germline CDR1 and CDR2: SGHRS and YFSETQ. The CDR3 loop spans 13 amino acids. V was cut by 4 bases and J by 4 bases, with 11 bases left in between. Material for sequencing was blood, either unsorted or a sorted T cell fraction (not recorded which). The sequence came from a male donor with ankylosing spondylitis or in good health (not recorded which). V and J are TRBV5-1 and TRBJ1-1; no firm D call. Here the CDR3 reads CASSGPSTTEAFF. The DNA of the CDR3 is TGCGCCAGCAGCGGACCTTCCACCACTGAAGCTTTCTTT.